This T cell receptor (beta chain) emerged from a study of blood T cell repertoires in COVID-19. Clones were read by immunoSEQ multiplex PCR, and TCRdb kept only the in-frame ones, dropping some. The sample holds about 330,000 clones, around 87% seen once. Participants were aged roughly 18 to 89 years from approximately 23 US areas. Self-reported history from a screening survey and questionnaire set each donor's cohort. The trim removed 6 bases at V and 7 bases at J, leaving 8 bases unmatched. This CDR3 has 13 amino acids. Per germline, CDR1 LNHDA and CDR2 SQIVND (reference sequence). Sequencing was performed on PBMCs or T cells enriched from blood (not recorded which). The V and J genes are TRBV19 and TRBJ1-1; 7 bases agree with TRBD1. This TCR came from a woman in her twenties or thirties who had recovered from COVID-19. DNA of the CDR3: TGTGCCAGTAGGAGGGGGCGCCCTGGTGAAGCTTTCTTT. Protein sequence: CASRRGRPGEAFF.